A selection of T cell receptor beta chains follows, all from one sample in a study of control samples from healthy donors and cancer patients. Using immunoSEQ multiplex PCR, the repertoire was profiled, and TCRdb retains in-frame clones only, with some absent. The data contain 60,000 to 80,000 clones, more than 85% of them singletons. What was sequenced was blood. The source is a woman in her forties or fifties in good health. Both conserved end residues are part of each CDR3. D genes are given only for firm matches. Size is stated for part of the rows, as once, few or many counts, or as a class when the clone is expanded.

J: TRBJ2-2; length: 15; V: TRBV3-1/TRBV3-2; size: NA; D: NA; DNA: TGTGCCAGCAGCGGGGGTTGGGAGAAGGCCGGGGAGCTGTTTTTT; CDR3: CASSGGWEKAGELFF
J: TRBJ2-3; length: 16; V: TRBV19; size: NA; D: NA; DNA: TGTGCCAGTAGTCCATTTACTACCTCTAGCACAGATACGCAGTATTTT; CDR3: CASSPFTTSSTDTQYF
J: TRBJ1-1; length: 13; V: TRBV6-5; size: once; D: NA; DNA: TGTGCCAGCATTATGGGGGGGCGGTCTGAAGCTTTCTTT; CDR3: CASIMGGRSEAFF
J: TRBJ2-7; length: 16; V: TRBV3-1/TRBV3-2; size: NA; D: NA; DNA: TGTGCCAGCAGCCCGGGATTAATCCGGGTTAGCTACGAGCAGTACTTC; CDR3: CASSPGLIRVSYEQYF
J: TRBJ1-1; length: 14; V: TRBV10-3; size: NA; D: TRBD1; DNA: TGTGCCATCAGTGACCCAGACAGGGGGAGTGAAGCTTTCTTT; CDR3: CAISDPDRGSEAFF
J: TRBJ1-6; length: 14; V: TRBV7-3; size: NA; D: TRBD1; DNA: TGTGCCAGCAGCTTAAGAGGGGGCGTTTCACCCCTCCACTTT; CDR3: CASSLRGGVSPLHF
J: TRBJ1-1; length: 14; V: TRBV7-9; size: NA; D: NA; DNA: TGTGCCAGCAGCTTCGACTTCAGGGCCACTGAAGCTTTCTTT; CDR3: CASSFDFRATEAFF
J: TRBJ2-7; length: 11; V: TRBV29-1; size: once; D: NA; DNA: TGCAGCGTTGCGGAGAACTACGAGCAGTACTTC; CDR3: CSVAENYEQYF
J: TRBJ2-7; length: 12; V: TRBV30; size: NA; D: NA; DNA: TGTGCCTGGAGGACTAACCTCTACGAGCAGTACTTC; CDR3: CAWRTNLYEQYF
J: TRBJ1-3; length: 16; V: TRBV7-6; size: once; D: NA; DNA: TGTGCCAGCAGCTTACAAGGGCCACGCTCTGGAAACACCATATATTTT; CDR3: CASSLQGPRSGNTIYF
J: TRBJ1-1; length: 14; V: TRBV27; size: NA; D: NA; DNA: TGTGCCAGCAGTAAACAGGGATGGGACACTGAAGCTTTCTTT; CDR3: CASSKQGWDTEAFF
J: TRBJ2-7; length: 15; V: TRBV7-2; size: few; D: NA; DNA: TGTGCCAGCAGCATGGAGTCGCAAGGCCCCTACGAGCAGTACTTC; CDR3: CASSMESQGPYEQYF
J: TRBJ1-1; length: 14; V: TRBV19; size: NA; D: NA; DNA: TGTGCCAGTAGTATCACGACAGGTATAACTGAAGCTTTCTTT; CDR3: CASSITTGITEAFF
J: TRBJ1-4; length: 14; V: TRBV4-2; size: NA; D: NA; DNA: TGTGCCAGCAGCCAAGAGGATTCGAGGGAAAAACTGTTTTTT; CDR3: CASSQEDSREKLFF
J: TRBJ2-1; length: 11; V: TRBV6-5; size: NA; D: NA; DNA: TGTGCCAGCAGTCAGGGGAATGAGCAGTTCTTC; CDR3: CASSQGNEQFF
J: TRBJ2-7; length: 12; V: TRBV13; size: once; D: TRBD1; DNA: TGTGCCAGCAGCCTCCGACAGGGCGAGCAGTACTTC; CDR3: CASSLRQGEQYF
J: TRBJ1-4; length: 13; V: TRBV30; size: NA; D: TRBD1; DNA: TGTGCCTGGGAACAGGGGGCAAATGAAAAACTGTTTTTT; CDR3: CAWEQGANEKLFF
J: TRBJ2-7; length: 14; V: TRBV2; size: NA; D: TRBD1; DNA: TGTGCCAGTAGCCGATCGGGACAGGGGTACGAGCAGTACTTC; CDR3: CASSRSGQGYEQYF
J: TRBJ2-7; length: 14; V: TRBV9; size: NA; D: NA; DNA: TGTGCCAGCAGCGTAGGAGTGGCCCCCTACGAGCAGTACTTC; CDR3: CASSVGVAPYEQYF
J: TRBJ2-1; length: 17; V: TRBV10-2; size: once; D: TRBD2; DNA: TGCGCCAGCACAGGACTAGCGGGAGCCCGCTCCTACAATGAGCAGTTCTTC; CDR3: CASTGLAGARSYNEQFF
J: TRBJ1-1; length: 15; V: TRBV5-6; size: NA; D: NA; DNA: TGTGCCAGCAGCTTGGTTAACAGGGAGGGTACTGAAGCTTTCTTT; CDR3: CASSLVNREGTEAFF
J: TRBJ1-3; length: 14; V: TRBV20-1; size: NA; D: NA; DNA: TGCAGTGCTAGTCCGGGGGGCTCTGGAAACACCATATATTTT; CDR3: CSASPGGSGNTIYF
J: TRBJ2-3; length: 16; V: TRBV3-1/TRBV3-2; size: few; D: TRBD2; DNA: TGTGCCAGCACCGACGGACTAGCGGAGAAATCGGATACGCAGTATTTT; CDR3: CASTDGLAEKSDTQYF
J: TRBJ1-1; length: 12; V: TRBV11-2; size: NA; D: NA; DNA: TGTGCCAGCAGGGGGGAGGGCACTGAAGCTTTCTTT; CDR3: CASRGEGTEAFF
J: TRBJ1-2; length: 15; V: TRBV6-5; size: NA; D: NA; DNA: TGTGCCAGCAGTTACTCGACAGCCCCGGGGGATGGCTACACCTTC; CDR3: CASSYSTAPGDGYTF
J: TRBJ2-1; length: 15; V: TRBV9; size: NA; D: TRBD2; DNA: TGTGCCAGCAGCACAACTAGCGGGATTTACAATGAGCAGTTCTTC; CDR3: CASSTTSGIYNEQFF
J: TRBJ2-1; length: 12; V: TRBV5-1; size: NA; D: NA; DNA: TGCGCCAGCAGCTTGGATATAAATGAGCAGTTCTTC; CDR3: CASSLDINEQFF
J: TRBJ2-7; length: 14; V: TRBV9; size: NA; D: TRBD1; DNA: TGTGCCAGCAGCAGAGGACAGGGGACTGACGAGCAGTACTTC; CDR3: CASSRGQGTDEQYF
J: TRBJ2-7; length: 16; V: TRBV27; size: NA; D: TRBD1; DNA: TGTGCCAGCAGTCTAGGACAGGCCCTAGGGCGGTACGAGCAGTACTTC; CDR3: CASSLGQALGRYEQYF
J: TRBJ2-5; length: 15; V: TRBV4-1; size: NA; D: NA; DNA: TGCGCCAGCAGCCAAGAGGATTCCGGGCAAGAGACCCAGTACTTC; CDR3: CASSQEDSGQETQYF